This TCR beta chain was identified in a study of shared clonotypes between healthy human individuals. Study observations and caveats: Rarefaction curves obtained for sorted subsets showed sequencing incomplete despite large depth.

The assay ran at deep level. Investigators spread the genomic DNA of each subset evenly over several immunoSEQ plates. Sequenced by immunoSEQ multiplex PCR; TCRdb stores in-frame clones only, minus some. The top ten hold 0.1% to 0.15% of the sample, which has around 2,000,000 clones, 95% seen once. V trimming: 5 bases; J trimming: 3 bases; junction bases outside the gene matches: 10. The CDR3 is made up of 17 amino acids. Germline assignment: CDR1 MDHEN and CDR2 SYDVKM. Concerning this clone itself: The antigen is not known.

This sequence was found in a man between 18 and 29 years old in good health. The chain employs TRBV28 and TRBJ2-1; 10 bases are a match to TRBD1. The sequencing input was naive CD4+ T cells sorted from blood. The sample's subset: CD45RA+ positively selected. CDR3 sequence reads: CASSGQTGTGDYNEQFF. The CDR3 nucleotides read TGTGCCAGCAGTGGGCAAACCGGGACAGGGGACTACAATGAGCAGTTCTTC.